The clone carrying this T cell receptor (beta chain) was detected only a few times. What it binds is unknown. The genes and germline here are from mouse. From the germline J gene comes the end of the CDR3, since the read stops 4 residues before it. This specimen belongs to a study of CD8+ T cells in alopecia areata. Study information: Those receiving the skin were roughly 6-11-week-old female C3H/HeJ mice, whose grafts came from 6-12-month-old C3H/HeJ donors with spontaneous alopecia.

The study's findings and limits: Lesional scalp exceeded normal scalp in clonality, especially in alopecia totalis/universalis. In scalp samples, resident alphabeta T cells of normal skin are also sequenced.

With 7 bases clipped from V and 5 bases from J, the junction kept 5 bases outside the gene matches. CDR3 length: 14 amino acids. Germline V CDR1 and CDR2: NNHDY, SYVADS. Extraction and reverse transcription of RNA yielded cDNA as the sequencing template. TCRdb's copy holds only in-frame clones and misses some; the assay was immunoSEQ multiplex PCR. The sample yields around 100,000 clones, without any singletons. The chain links TRBV13-3 to TRBJ1-4; TRBD1 matches 10 bases. The sequence was obtained from a C3H/HeJ mouse with alopecia areata. The MHC haplotype recorded for the strain is H2-k. The sample taken for sequencing was lesional skin. The CDR3 loop reads CASGRDRGNERLFF. The CDR3 DNA, read in part, is TGTGCCAGCGGCCGGGACAGGGGAAACGAA.